A selection of T cell receptor beta chains follows, all from one sample in a study of T cell changes during pregnancy in multiple sclerosis. The method was immunoSEQ multiplex PCR; TCRdb's version includes in-frame clones alone and lacks a portion of them. The sample gives approximately 61,000 clones, approximately 88% of which show up once; over 1.5% is in the top ten. The sequencing here drew on peripheral blood, taken in the first trimester of pregnancy. These TCRs come from a female donor with multiple sclerosis, enrolled in a pregnancy study. Both conserved end residues are part of each CDR3. D genes are given only for firm matches. Size is stated for part of the rows, as once, few or many counts, or as a class when the clone is expanded.

TRBV6-5,NA,TRBD2,TRBJ2-1,TGTGCCAGCAGCCGCAGCGGGGAAGTTTACAATGAGCAGTTCTTC,CASSRSGEVYNEQFF
TRBV6-1,NA,NA,TRBJ1-5,TGTGCCAGCAGTGGACTCCAGGGAGGGGAGGGTCAGCCCCAGCATTTT,CASSGLQGGEGQPQHF
TRBV4-1,NA,NA,TRBJ1-5,TGCGCCAGCAGCCAAGCACAGGAGAGCAATCAGCCCCAGCATTTT,CASSQAQESNQPQHF
TRBV6-1,NA,NA,TRBJ1-2,TGTGCCAGCAGCCCACGACAGCCTCCGAACTATGGCTACACCTTC,CASSPRQPPNYGYTF
TRBV19,NA,NA,TRBJ1-4,TGTGCCAGTAGCAGACAAGCTTCAACTAATGAAAAACTGTTTTTT,CASSRQASTNEKLFF
TRBV5-4,NA,NA,TRBJ2-3,TGTGCCAGCAGCTTGGAACCAGCAGCGGATACGCAGTATTTT,CASSLEPAADTQYF
TRBV18,NA,NA,TRBJ2-7,TGTGCCAGCCCGTGGGTAGGACTCTACGAGCAGTACTTC,CASPWVGLYEQYF
TRBV9,NA,NA,TRBJ2-7,TGTGCCAGCAGCGTAGGGGCGGGGACTGATTACTACGAGCAGTACTTC,CASSVGAGTDYYEQYF
TRBV2,few,NA,TRBJ2-3,TGTGCCAGCAGTGAATATGCCGGGTCCACAGATACGCAGTATTTT,CASSEYAGSTDTQYF
TRBV27,NA,TRBD1,TRBJ2-7,TGTGCCAGCAGTTTGGACAGGTCTAACTACGAGCAGTACTTC,CASSLDRSNYEQYF
TRBV2,NA,NA,TRBJ1-2,TGTGCCAGCACCCCCCAGAACTATGGCTACACCTTC,CASTPQNYGYTF
TRBV5-1,NA,NA,TRBJ2-1,TGCGCCAGCAGCTCCGGACAGCCGTCCTACAATGAGCAGTTCTTC,CASSSGQPSYNEQFF
TRBV2,few,NA,TRBJ1-5,TGTGCCAGCAGTCTTACTCCCGGCAATCAGCCCCAGCATTTT,CASSLTPGNQPQHF
TRBV28,NA,TRBD1,TRBJ1-2,TGTGCCAGCAGCCCCGGGACAGTTAACTATGGCTACACCTTC,CASSPGTVNYGYTF
TRBV10-3,few,TRBD1,TRBJ1-5,TGTGCCATCAGTGAGACAGACAGGGACAATCAGCCCCAGCATTTT,CAISETDRDNQPQHF
TRBV7-2,NA,NA,TRBJ2-2,TGTGCCAGCAGACGTGGGCTCACCGGGGAGCTGTTTTTT,CASRRGLTGELFF
TRBV2,NA,NA,TRBJ2-5,TGTGCCAGCAGTGATACGGGGGAAGAGACCCAGTACTTC,CASSDTGEETQYF
TRBV4-3,NA,NA,TRBJ2-3,TGCGCCAGCAGCCAAGATAACAGGCCAACAGATACGCAGTATTTT,CASSQDNRPTDTQYF
TRBV5-6,NA,NA,TRBJ2-7,TGTGCCAGCAGCCCCTGGGAGCTAGATTCCCACGAGCAGTACTTC,CASSPWELDSHEQYF
TRBV27,NA,NA,TRBJ1-5,TGTGCCAGCATTAAAGGGCCGGGGATGAGCAATCAGCCCCAGCATTTT,CASIKGPGMSNQPQHF
TRBV19,NA,NA,TRBJ2-7,TGTGCCAGTAGTTCCTTGACAGGCTCCTACGAGCAGTACTTC,CASSSLTGSYEQYF
TRBV10-3,NA,TRBD1,TRBJ1-1,TGTGCCATCAGTGAGAGCGGGACAGGGCAGAGGGCTTTCTTT,CAISESGTGQRAFF
TRBV27,NA,NA,TRBJ2-7,TGTGCCAGCAGTGTAGGTAGCCCTTACGAGCAGTACTTC,CASSVGSPYEQYF
TRBV19,NA,TRBD2,TRBJ2-7,TGTGCCAGTACCCCGGCCTTTGGGCTAGCGGGCCCCTACGAGCAGTACTTC,CASTPAFGLAGPYEQYF
TRBV13,NA,TRBD1,TRBJ1-1,TGTGCCAGCAGCTCCCCGGGACAGATAGAGGAAGCTTTCTTT,CASSSPGQIEEAFF
TRBV10-1,NA,TRBD1,TRBJ2-3,TGCGCCAGCAACTCGGACAGGGGGGACACAGATACGCAGTATTTT,CASNSDRGDTDTQYF
TRBV7-6,NA,NA,TRBJ1-1,TGTGCCAGCAGCTTAAGCTCTACGGGGGGGACTGAAGCTTTCTTT,CASSLSSTGGTEAFF
TRBV19,NA,TRBD2,TRBJ2-2,TGTGCCAGTAGTATAACTAGCGGGAGACCCGGGGAGCTGTTTTTT,CASSITSGRPGELFF
TRBV18,NA,TRBD1,TRBJ2-7,TGTGCCAGCTCACCAGGGACAGGGGCCTACGAGCAGTACTTC,CASSPGTGAYEQYF
TRBV5-4,NA,NA,TRBJ2-7,TGTGCCAGCAGCCACTCGGGCGAGCAGTACTTC,CASSHSGEQYF
TRBV19,NA,TRBD1,TRBJ2-5,TGTGCCAGTAGTATTAACGGGCAGGGGGTGGGGACCCAGTACTTC,CASSINGQGVGTQYF
TRBV5-1,NA,NA,TRBJ1-2,TGCGCCAGCAGCCAGCCCCGGGACACCATTAACTATGGCTACACCTTC,CASSQPRDTINYGYTF
TRBV28,NA,TRBD1,TRBJ1-2,TGTGCCAGCAGTCCCACTACGCCGGACAGGGTATTTGGCTACACCTTC,CASSPTTPDRVFGYTF
TRBV4-1,NA,TRBD1,TRBJ2-3,TGCGCCAGCACCGGGGTTTACGACAGGGGAGGTACAGATACGCAGTATTTT,CASTGVYDRGGTDTQYF
TRBV4-1,NA,NA,TRBJ2-4,TGCGCCAGCAGCCAAGATAAGGAGTACAAAAACATTCAGTACTTC,CASSQDKEYKNIQYF
TRBV7-8,NA,TRBD1,TRBJ1-3,TGTGCCAGCAGCTTAGCGGGGACAGGCTACTCTGGAAACACCATATATTTT,CASSLAGTGYSGNTIYF
TRBV5-1,NA,NA,TRBJ1-1,TGCGCCAGCAGCACCATGGGGGGGTATACTGAAGCTTTCTTT,CASSTMGGYTEAFF
TRBV5-5,NA,NA,TRBJ1-2,TGTGCCAGCAGCTTTAGGCAGGGAGGCTACACCTTC,CASSFRQGGYTF
TRBV7-9,NA,NA,TRBJ2-3,TGTGCCGCTAACTTTCCTAGCACAGATACGCAGTATTTT,CAANFPSTDTQYF
TRBV10-2,NA,TRBD1,TRBJ1-4,TGCGCCAGCAGTTCGACAGGGGGGAGAGAAAAACTGTTTTTT,CASSSTGGREKLFF
TRBV7-2,NA,TRBD2,TRBJ2-5,TGTGCCAGCAGCCTCGGCACGGGACTAGTGACCGAGACCCAGTACTTC,CASSLGTGLVTETQYF
TRBV13,NA,TRBD2,TRBJ2-1,TGTGCCAGCAGCTTAGGACGGGGGGACTCGTCTAATGAGCAGTTCTTC,CASSLGRGDSSNEQFF
TRBV28,few,NA,TRBJ1-1,TGTGCCAGCAGTTTACTTACGCCAGGGGATCGGGACACTGAAGCTTTCTTT,CASSLLTPGDRDTEAFF
TRBV29-1,few,NA,TRBJ1-1,TGCAGCGGTAGCCCCTTTGTCGGCACTGAAGCTTTCTTT,CSGSPFVGTEAFF
TRBV4-1,NA,NA,TRBJ1-1,TGCGCCAGCAGCCAATTAACCGGGACACCACCCGGAGGAGCTTTCTTT,CASSQLTGTPPGGAFF
TRBV6-1,few,NA,TRBJ1-1,TGTGCCAGCAGCTCCGGGATCCCTGAAGCTTTCTTT,CASSSGIPEAFF
TRBV6-1,once,TRBD2,TRBJ2-1,TGTGCCAGCAGCCCGGGACTAGAGTATGAGCAGTTCTTC,CASSPGLEYEQFF
TRBV18,NA,NA,TRBJ1-1,TGTGCCAGCTCACCCGAACAGGATGCGGGGACTGAAGCTTTCTTT,CASSPEQDAGTEAFF
TRBV6-5,NA,NA,TRBJ1-1,TGTGCCAGCAGCCGCGGGGGGGGAAGGACTGAAGCTTTCTTT,CASSRGGGRTEAFF
TRBV5-1,NA,NA,TRBJ1-3,TGCGCCAGCAGCCCACAGGGCCCTGGAAACACCATATATTTT,CASSPQGPGNTIYF
TRBV4-1,NA,TRBD2,TRBJ2-7,TGCGCCAGCAGCCACCCCGGGACTAGCGTTTCCTACGAGCAGTACTTC,CASSHPGTSVSYEQYF
TRBV5-4,NA,NA,TRBJ2-7,TGTGCCAGCAGCTTGAATCAAGCGGCCTCCTACGAGCAGTACTTC,CASSLNQAASYEQYF
TRBV2,once,TRBD2,TRBJ2-5,TGTGCCAGCAGGAAACTAGCGGGAGGGGGAAGAGAGACCCAGTACTTC,CASRKLAGGGRETQYF
TRBV27,NA,NA,TRBJ1-1,TGTGCCAGCAGTTTCGGGCCTGGGAGTATGAACACTGAAGCTTTCTTT,CASSFGPGSMNTEAFF
TRBV6-4,NA,NA,TRBJ1-1,TGTGCCAGCAGTGTTCAGGGTCACACTGAAGCTTTCTTT,CASSVQGHTEAFF